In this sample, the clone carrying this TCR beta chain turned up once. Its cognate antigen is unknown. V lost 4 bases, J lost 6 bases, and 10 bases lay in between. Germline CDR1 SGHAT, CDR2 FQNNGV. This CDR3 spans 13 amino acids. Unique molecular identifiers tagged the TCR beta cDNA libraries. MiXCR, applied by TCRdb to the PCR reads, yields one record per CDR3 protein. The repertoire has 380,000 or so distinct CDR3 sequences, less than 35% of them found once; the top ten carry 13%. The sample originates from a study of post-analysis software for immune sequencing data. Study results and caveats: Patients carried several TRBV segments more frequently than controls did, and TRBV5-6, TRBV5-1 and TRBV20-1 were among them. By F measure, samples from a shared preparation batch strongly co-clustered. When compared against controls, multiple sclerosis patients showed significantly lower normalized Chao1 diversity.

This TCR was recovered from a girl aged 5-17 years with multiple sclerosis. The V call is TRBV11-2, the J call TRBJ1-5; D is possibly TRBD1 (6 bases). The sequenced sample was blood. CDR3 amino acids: CASSSGATQPQHF. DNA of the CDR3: TGTGCCAGCAGCTCAGGGGCGACTCAGCCCCAGCATTTT.